Following are 16 T cell receptor beta chains from one sample sequenced in a study of blood T cell repertoires in COVID-19. Data came from immunoSEQ multiplex PCR; TCRdb stores just in-frame clones and leaves some out. The repertoire includes a few hundred thousand clones, 80% to 90% of them detected once, and about 9.3% sits in the top ten. Specimen: PBMCs or T cells enriched from blood (not recorded which). These receptor sequences come from a man aged 35-49 years who had recovered from COVID-19.

The chain is built from TRBV5-1 and TRBJ1-1; 7 bases line up with TRBD1. The V segment lost 5 bases and the J segment 1 base; nucleotides outside the gene matches: 5. The CDR3 has 14 amino acids. The germline CDR1 and CDR2 sequences are SGHRS and YFSETQ. The CDR3 DNA sequence: TGCGCCAGCAGAGAGGGGGCAGGGAACACTGAAGCTTTCTTT. This translates into CASREGAGNTEAFF.

In this sample, this clone turned up once. DNA of the CDR3: TGTGCCAGCAGTCAGCGGGTCCGATTCTCCAACACTGAAGCTTTCTTT. This encodes CASSQRVRFSNTEAFF. The V gene is TRBV27, the J gene TRBJ1-1; D is unclear. V was pared by 5 bases and J by 2 bases, with 18 bases between. CDR1 MNHEY and CDR2 SMNVEV come from the germline V gene (reference sequence). The CDR3 contains 16 residues.

This chain joins TRBV6-4 and TRBJ2-3, with TRBD2 matching 9 bases. Germline CDR1 reads MRHNA; CDR2 reads SNTAGT. This CDR3 is built from 16 residues. Unmatched junction bases numbered 8, after V lost 0 bases and J lost 7 bases. CDR3 region: CASSDSPSGKGNTQYF. CDR3 DNA: TGTGCCAGCAGTGACTCTCCTAGCGGGAAGGGAAATACGCAGTATTTT.

The CDR3 DNA follows: TGTGCCAGCTCACCACCGTCCGTCTACAATGAGCAGTTCTTC. Protein sequence: CASSPPSVYNEQFF. The rearrangement links TRBV18 to TRBJ2-1; D is unresolved. Trimming stripped 0 bases from V and 3 bases from J, with 6 bases between. Germline lookup yields CDR1 KGHSH and CDR2 LQKENI. This CDR3 is 14 amino acids long.

The chain recombines TRBV5-4 with TRBJ2-3, with 9 bases identical to TRBD2. Trimming cost V 7 bases and J 4 bases; bases outside gene matches: 7. The CDR3 is 14 residues long. CDR1 is SGHNT and CDR2 is YYREEE in the germline V gene (reference sequence). CDR3 protein: CASQGGGASDTQYF. The CDR3 DNA reads as TGTGCCAGCCAGGGCGGGGGGGCTTCAGATACGCAGTATTTT.

The V call is TRBV9, the J call TRBJ2-3; D perhaps matches TRBD2 (7 bases). Trimming pared 0 bases from V and 3 bases from J, leaving 11 bases between. The CDR3 consists of 15 residues. Germline assignment: CDR1 SGDLS and CDR2 YYNGEE. This CDR3 reads CASSVEGGRTDTQYF. CDR3 in DNA: TGTGCCAGCAGCGTAGAGGGGGGGAGAACAGATACGCAGTATTTT.

The rearrangement links TRBV7-9 to TRBJ1-4, with a weak D call TRBD1 (5 bases). Germline assignment: CDR1 SEHNR and CDR2 FQNEAQ (reference sequence). V was clipped by 1 base and J by 7 bases, with 19 bases between them. This CDR3 region has 17 residues. The CDR3 sequence: CASSLVHDSLFSEKLFF. The CDR3 coding sequence is TGTGCCAGCAGCTTAGTCCACGACAGTCTCTTTAGTGAAAAACTGTTTTTT.

The genes are TRBV5-1 and TRBJ1-5; possible D gene TRBD1, 5 bases. The CDR3 consists of 13 residues. Germline V gene data show CDR1 as SGHRS and CDR2 as YFSETQ. Trimming shortened V by 4 bases and J by 8 bases, and 13 bases separated the two germline ends. CDR3 sequence reads: CASSPGPKEPQHF. DNA for the CDR3: TGCGCCAGCAGCCCAGGGCCGAAGGAGCCCCAGCATTTT. Full variable domain (missing parts from reference TRBV5-1 and TRBJ1-5): KAGVTQTPRYLIKTRGQQVTLSCSPISGHRSVSWYQQTPGQGLQFLFEYFSETQRNKGNFPGRFSGRQFSNSRSEMNVSTLELGDSALYLCASSPGPKEPQHFGDGTRLSIL.

The V call is TRBV5-1, the J call TRBJ1-2; tentatively, D is TRBD1 (5 bases). Trimming stripped 0 bases from V and 4 bases from J, with 10 bases between. The CDR3 covers 14 residues. Germline V lookup: CDR1 SGHRS, CDR2 YFSETQ. In nucleotides, the CDR3 is TGCGCCAGCAGCTTGGACAGGAGAGGCTATGGCTACACCTTC. Residues: CASSLDRRGYGYTF.

This clone was counted between two and nine times. The genes are TRBV10-2 and TRBJ1-4, with D possibly being TRBD1 (5 bases). Trimming took 6 bases from V and 5 from J, leaving 10 bases between them. The CDR3 has 13 amino acids. Germline values: CDR1 WSHSY, CDR2 SAAADI. The CDR3 spells CASRFGGNEKLFF. CDR3 nucleotides: TGCGCCAGCAGATTTGGGGGGAATGAAAAACTGTTTTTT.

J is TRBJ1-2 and V is TRBV27, with 7 bases matching TRBD1. Germline values: CDR1 MNHEY, CDR2 SMNVEV (reference sequence). The CDR3 is 14 amino acids. After removal of 5 bases from V and 5 bases from J, the junction contained 8 bases not matched to a gene. CDR3 bases: TGTGCCAGCAGTCATACCGAGACAGGGTATGGCTACACCTTC. Its protein is CASSHTETGYGYTF.

This clone appeared a single time. The CDR3 nucleotides are TGTGCCAGCTCACTACTCCGGGACAGTATGCTAGGCTACACCTTC. Residues: CASSLLRDSMLGYTF. The chain carries TRBV18 and TRBJ1-2; the match to TRBD1 covers 7 bases. J gave up 8 bases and V 4 bases, and 13 bases lay outside the gene matches. Per germline, CDR1 KGHSH and CDR2 LQKENI. The CDR3 consists of 15 residues.

This clone was counted once. The chain combines TRBV6-5 with TRBJ1-2, with D possibly matching TRBD1 (6 bases). The V gene lost 4 bases and the J gene lost 4 bases, with 16 bases spanning the gap. CDR3 length: 15 residues. The germline gives CDR1 MNHEY, CDR2 SVGAGI. The chain's CDR3 is CASSSLKGVGYGYTF. Written as DNA, the CDR3 is TGTGCCAGCAGTTCACTAAAGGGGGTAGGCTATGGCTACACCTTC.

The V call is TRBV5-4, the J call TRBJ1-2; tentative D call: TRBD1 (6 bases). Germline CDR1 reads SGHNT; CDR2 reads YYREEE (reference sequence). V shed 3 bases and J shed 9 bases, with 21 bases lying between them. This CDR3 comprises 15 residues. The CDR3 region is CASSSGRDTFSRYTF. The DNA for the CDR3 is TGTGCCAGCAGCTCCGGTAGGGACACCTTTTCTCGCTACACCTTC. The whole variable domain, remainder taken from reference TRBV5-4 and TRBJ1-2, is ETGVTQSPTHLIKTRGQQVTLRCSSQSGHNTVSWYQQALGQGPQFIFQYYREEENGRGNFPPRFSGLQFPNYSSELNVNALELDDSALYLCASSSGRDTFSRYTFGSGTRLTVV.

The chain combines TRBV5-1 with TRBJ1-1; weak D call: TRBD1 (5 bases). V gave up 4 bases and J gave up 1 base, with 11 bases separating them. Germline CDR1 reads SGHRS; CDR2 reads YFSETQ. The length of the CDR3 is 14 residues. CDR3: CASSRRDGNTEAFF. The CDR3 coding sequence is TGCGCCAGCAGCCGGAGGGACGGGAACACTGAAGCTTTCTTT.

A single count supports this clone. This chain uses TRBV6-2 or TRBV6-3 with TRBJ2-4; 8 nucleotides line up with TRBD1. Trimming cost V 2 bases and J 12 bases; bases outside gene matches: 3. The CDR3 length is 12 residues. The germline V gene has CDR1 MNHEY and CDR2 SVGEGT. The CDR3 loop is CASSYGQGHQYF. CDR3 bases: TGTGCCAGCAGTTACGGACAGGGACATCAGTACTTC.